This T cell receptor (beta chain) was recovered during a study of cytomegalovirus exposure and HLA in healthy donors. V was shortened by 0 bases and J by 3 bases, with 12 bases between the two germline ends. This CDR3 contains 15 residues. Germline CDR1 reads GTSNPN; CDR2 reads SVGIG (reference sequence). A single count supports this clone. In the PCR, 60 Vbeta and 13 Jbeta primers were used. Here immunoSEQ multiplex PCR was the method, and the copy in TCRdb shows in-frame clones only, minus some. Of roughly 100,000 clones listed, around 80% were seen once; the top ten hold about a tenth. Sequenced input: PBMCs. The source is a woman aged 18-29 years in good health and CMV-seropositive. The J gene is TRBJ1-5, the V gene TRBV30, with D uncertain. Here the CDR3 reads CAWSVSRRVNQPQHF. In DNA, the CDR3 is TGTGCCTGGAGTGTTAGCCGACGGGTCAATCAGCCCCAGCATTTT.